This T cell receptor (beta chain) was sequenced in a study of blood T cell repertoires in COVID-19 (dated by TCRdb to 2019 to 2021). With respect to the entire study: Samples covering the acute and convalescent phases of COVID-19 were provided by collaborators in the United States, Italy and Spain. The prospective study material was composed of cDNA or gDNA derived from T cells, B-cell-depleted T cells, or PBMCs. The dataset comprised deeply sampled blood TCRbeta repertoires from subjects exposed to, actively infected with, or recovered from COVID-19. The repertoires were released in a freely available public database intended as a resource for research on the immune response to SARS-CoV-2. Samples came from the ongoing ImmuneRACE study (first 160 participants) plus 1,254 subjects from 6 global collaborators. Sample metadata almost always included a de-identified subject ID, COVID-19 status, age in years and sex. HLA class I and class II types, where available, came from metadata supplied by the sample provider rather than from assay-based typing.

Collaborating institutions collected whole blood in K2EDTA tubes following their own protocols. For TCRbeta analysis, collaborator samples were shipped as frozen whole blood, as isolated PBMCs, or as DNA extracted from either sample type. The immunoSEQ Assay, a bias-controlled multiplex PCR, was used to amplify TCRbeta CDR3 regions from genomic DNA. The study's processing was this. The number of nucleated cells in each sample was estimated by amplification of reference gene primers within the assay. To quantify the absolute abundance of each unique TCRbeta CDR3 rearrangement, sequence reads were collapsed and filtered. For each sample, productive Simpson clonality was calculated by taking the square root of Simpson's diversity index across productive rearrangements. TCRdb holds this immuneACCESS table with in-frame rearrangements only. Some clones are missing; in checked studies, unresolved V genes explain under half, and the rest has no known cause. V, J and clone size reflect that table, while D and trimming were determined from the DNA. In all, the sample holds some 58,000 clones, and over 80% of those were seen once. In total, the top ten clones hold approximately 3.5% of the sample.

General conclusions and limits of the study: The quantity of clinical and demographic metadata differed by source and by participant and was supplied without curation.

Trimmed from V: 1 base; trimmed from J: 4 bases; junction bases lacking a gene match: 18. Taken from the germline V gene (reference sequence), the CDR1 and CDR2 loops are LGHDT and YNNKEL. The CDR3 measures 20 amino acids from cysteine to phenylalanine. CDR3 DNA is the only sequence kept; it has 60 bases, read in frame from the first base. Of note for this clone: The clone's antigen remains unknown. Base quality data are lacking; no much larger clone is found one base away.

The receptor chain draws on TRBV3-1 (or the pseudogene TRBV3-2) and TRBJ2-2; TRBD2 agrees with 7 junctional bases. The sequencing input was peripheral blood. The clonotype comes from a human donor in a cohort sampled during active COVID-19. The CDR3 region has the sequence CASSQAPLGSGAGITGELFF. The base sequence is TGTGCCAGCAGCCAAGCACCCCTGGGTTCGGGAGCGGGGATCACCGGGGAGCTGTTTTTT.